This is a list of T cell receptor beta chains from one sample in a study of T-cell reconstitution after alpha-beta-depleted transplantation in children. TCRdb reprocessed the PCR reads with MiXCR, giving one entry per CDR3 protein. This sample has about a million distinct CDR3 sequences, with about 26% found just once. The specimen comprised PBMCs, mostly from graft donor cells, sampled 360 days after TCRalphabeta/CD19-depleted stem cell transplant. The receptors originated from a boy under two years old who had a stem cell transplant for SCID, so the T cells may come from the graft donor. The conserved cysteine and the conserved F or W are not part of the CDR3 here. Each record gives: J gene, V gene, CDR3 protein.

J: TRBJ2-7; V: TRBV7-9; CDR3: ASSSDRVKQY
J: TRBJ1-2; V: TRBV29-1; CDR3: SVSAGTDHYGYT
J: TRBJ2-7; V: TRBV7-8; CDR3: ASSHGYYSYEQY
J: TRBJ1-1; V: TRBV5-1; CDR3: ASSPWTGRPEAF
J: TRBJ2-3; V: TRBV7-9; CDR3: ASSLAEGGGGGTQY
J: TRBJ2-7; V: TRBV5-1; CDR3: ASSITDTYEQY
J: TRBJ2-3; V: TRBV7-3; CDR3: ASTTSGGAGDTQY
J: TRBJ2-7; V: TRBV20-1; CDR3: SAIPGFSYEQY
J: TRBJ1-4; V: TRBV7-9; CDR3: ASSIRQGTNEKLF
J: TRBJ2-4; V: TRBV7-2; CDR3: ASSLPIGWENIQY